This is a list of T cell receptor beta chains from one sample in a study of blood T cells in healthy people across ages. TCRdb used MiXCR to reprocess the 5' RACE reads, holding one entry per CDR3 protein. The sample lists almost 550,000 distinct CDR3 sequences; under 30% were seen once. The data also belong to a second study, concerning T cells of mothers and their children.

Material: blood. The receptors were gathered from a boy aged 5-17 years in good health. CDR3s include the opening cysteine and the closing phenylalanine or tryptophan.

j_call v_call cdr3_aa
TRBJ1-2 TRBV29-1 CSVELGPGYTF
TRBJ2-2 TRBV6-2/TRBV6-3 CASSYSISKIRTKAGELFF
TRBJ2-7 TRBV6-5 CASSYGTGAVGYEQYF
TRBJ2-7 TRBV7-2 CASSPRDRSPYEQYF
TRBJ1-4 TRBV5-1 CASSFDGGGERKLFF
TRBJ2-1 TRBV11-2 CASSSRGQGTRLSYNEQFF
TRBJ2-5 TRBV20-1 CSARDPGKETQYF
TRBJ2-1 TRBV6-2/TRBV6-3 CASSFPGFNEQFF
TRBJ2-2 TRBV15 CATSREWTGDTGELFF
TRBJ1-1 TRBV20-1 CSASRGRTEAFF
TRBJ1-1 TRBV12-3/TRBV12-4 CASSLRGAFEAFF